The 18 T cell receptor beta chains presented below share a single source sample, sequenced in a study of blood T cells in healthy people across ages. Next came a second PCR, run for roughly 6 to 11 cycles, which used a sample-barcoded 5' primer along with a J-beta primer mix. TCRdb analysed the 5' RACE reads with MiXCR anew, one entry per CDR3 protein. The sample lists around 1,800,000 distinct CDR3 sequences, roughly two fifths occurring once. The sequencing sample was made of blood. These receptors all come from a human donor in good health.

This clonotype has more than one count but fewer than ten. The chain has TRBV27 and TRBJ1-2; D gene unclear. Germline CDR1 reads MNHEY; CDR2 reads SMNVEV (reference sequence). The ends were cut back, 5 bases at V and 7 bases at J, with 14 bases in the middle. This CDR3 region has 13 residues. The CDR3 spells CASSPVGLGGYTF. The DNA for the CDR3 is TGTGCCAGCAGTCCCGTTGGGCTAGGTGGCTACACCTTC.

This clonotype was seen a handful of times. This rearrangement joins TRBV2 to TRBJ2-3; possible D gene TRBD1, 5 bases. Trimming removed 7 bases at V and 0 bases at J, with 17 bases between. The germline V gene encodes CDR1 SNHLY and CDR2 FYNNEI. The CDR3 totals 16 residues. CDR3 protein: CASKSARAASTDTQYF. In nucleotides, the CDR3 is TGTGCCAGCAAATCCGCCAGGGCCGCGAGCACAGATACGCAGTATTTT.

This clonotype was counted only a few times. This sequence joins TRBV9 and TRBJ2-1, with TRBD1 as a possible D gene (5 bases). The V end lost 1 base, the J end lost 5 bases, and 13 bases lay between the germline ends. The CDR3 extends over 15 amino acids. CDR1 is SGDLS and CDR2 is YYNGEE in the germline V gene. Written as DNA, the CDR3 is TGTGCCAGCAGCGTACAGGGCAGGGTCGACAATGAGCAGTTCTTC. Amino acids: CASSVQGRVDNEQFF. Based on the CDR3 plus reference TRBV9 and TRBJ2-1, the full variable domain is DSGVTQTPKHLITATGQRVTLRCSPRSGDLSVYWYQQSLDQGLQFLIQYYNGEERAKGNILERFSAQQFPDLHSELNLSSLELGDSALYFCASSVQGRVDNEQFFGPGTRLTVL.

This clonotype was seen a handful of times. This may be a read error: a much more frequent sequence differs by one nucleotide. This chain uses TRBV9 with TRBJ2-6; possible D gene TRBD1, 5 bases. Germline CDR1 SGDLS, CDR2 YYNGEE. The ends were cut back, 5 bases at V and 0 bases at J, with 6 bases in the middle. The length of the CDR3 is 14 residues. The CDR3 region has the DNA TGTGCCAGCAGGGACACCTCTGGGGCCAACGTCCTGACTTTC. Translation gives CASRDTSGANVLTF.

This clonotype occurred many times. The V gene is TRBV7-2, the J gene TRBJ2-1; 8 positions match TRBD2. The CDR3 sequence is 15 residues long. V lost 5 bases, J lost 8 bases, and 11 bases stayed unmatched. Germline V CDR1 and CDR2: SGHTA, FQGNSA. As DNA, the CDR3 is TGTGCCAGCAGCCGCCCGGGGGGGCTTAGATATGAGCAGTTCTTC. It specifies CASSRPGGLRYEQFF. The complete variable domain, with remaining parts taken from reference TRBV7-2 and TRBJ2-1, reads GAGVSQSPSNKVTEKGKDVELRCDPISGHTALYWYRQSLGQGLEFLIYFQGNSAPDKSGLPSDRFSAERTGGSVSTLTIQRTQQEDSAVYLCASSRPGGLRYEQFFGPGTRLTVL.

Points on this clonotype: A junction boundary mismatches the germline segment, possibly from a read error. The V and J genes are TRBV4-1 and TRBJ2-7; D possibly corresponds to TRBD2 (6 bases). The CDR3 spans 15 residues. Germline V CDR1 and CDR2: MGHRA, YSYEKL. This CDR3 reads CASSPRRGNIYGQYF. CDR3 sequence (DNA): TGCGCCAGCAGCCCCCGCCGGGGGAACATCTACGGGCAGTACTTC.

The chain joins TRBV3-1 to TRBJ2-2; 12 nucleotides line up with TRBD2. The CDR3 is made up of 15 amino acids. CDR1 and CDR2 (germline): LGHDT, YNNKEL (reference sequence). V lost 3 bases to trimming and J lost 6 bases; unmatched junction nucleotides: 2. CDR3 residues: CASSHLAGGPGELFF. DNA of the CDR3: TGTGCCAGCAGCCATCTAGCGGGGGGGCCCGGGGAGCTGTTTTTT.

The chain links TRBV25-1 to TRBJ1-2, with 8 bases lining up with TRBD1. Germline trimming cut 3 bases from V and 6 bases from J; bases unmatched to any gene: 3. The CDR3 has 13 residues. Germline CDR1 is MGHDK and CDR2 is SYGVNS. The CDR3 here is CASSETTGDGYTF. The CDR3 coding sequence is TGTGCCAGCAGTGAGACGACAGGGGATGGCTACACCTTC.

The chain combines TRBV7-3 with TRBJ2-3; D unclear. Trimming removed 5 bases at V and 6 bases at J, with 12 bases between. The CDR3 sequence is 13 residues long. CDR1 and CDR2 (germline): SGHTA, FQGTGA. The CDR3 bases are TGTGCCAGCAGCACCCACTTGACTGATACGCAGTATTTT. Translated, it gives CASSTHLTDTQYF.

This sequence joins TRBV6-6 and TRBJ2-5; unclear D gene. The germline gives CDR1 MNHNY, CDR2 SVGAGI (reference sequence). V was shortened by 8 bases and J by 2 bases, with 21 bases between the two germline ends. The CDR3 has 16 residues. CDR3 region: CASRGSATVLQETQYF. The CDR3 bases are TGTGCCAGCCGAGGATCAGCGACCGTTTTACAAGAGACCCAGTACTTC.

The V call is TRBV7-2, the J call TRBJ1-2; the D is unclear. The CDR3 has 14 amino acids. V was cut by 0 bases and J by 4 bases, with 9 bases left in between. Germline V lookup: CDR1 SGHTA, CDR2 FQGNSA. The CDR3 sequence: CASSLAAQSYGYTF. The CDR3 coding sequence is TGTGCCAGCAGCTTAGCGGCACAAAGCTATGGCTACACCTTC.

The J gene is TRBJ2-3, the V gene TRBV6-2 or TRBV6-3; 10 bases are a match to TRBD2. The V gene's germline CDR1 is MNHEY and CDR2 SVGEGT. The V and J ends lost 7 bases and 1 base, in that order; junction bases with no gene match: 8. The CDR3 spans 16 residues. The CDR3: CASTAGTSAGTDTQYF. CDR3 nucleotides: TGTGCCAGCACCGCCGGGACTAGCGCAGGCACAGATACGCAGTATTTT.

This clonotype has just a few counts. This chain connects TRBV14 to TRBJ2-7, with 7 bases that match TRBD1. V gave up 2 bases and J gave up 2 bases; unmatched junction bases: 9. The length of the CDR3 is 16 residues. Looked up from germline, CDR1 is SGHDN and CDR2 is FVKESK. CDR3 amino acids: CASSQQRTGAPYEQYF. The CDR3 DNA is TGTGCCAGCAGCCAACAGAGAACAGGGGCCCCCTACGAGCAGTACTTC.

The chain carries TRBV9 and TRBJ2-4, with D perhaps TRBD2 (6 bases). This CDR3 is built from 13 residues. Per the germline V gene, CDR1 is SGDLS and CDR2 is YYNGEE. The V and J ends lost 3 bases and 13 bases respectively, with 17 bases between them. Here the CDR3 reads CASSDGGLLGQYF. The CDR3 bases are TGTGCCAGCAGCGACGGAGGGCTTCTGGGGCAGTACTTC.

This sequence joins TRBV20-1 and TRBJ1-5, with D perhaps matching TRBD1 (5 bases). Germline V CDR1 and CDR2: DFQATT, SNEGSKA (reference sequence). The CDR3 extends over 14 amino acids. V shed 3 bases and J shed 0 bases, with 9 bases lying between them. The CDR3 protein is CSASDRYSNQPQHF. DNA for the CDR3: TGCAGTGCTAGCGACAGATATAGCAATCAGCCCCAGCATTTT.

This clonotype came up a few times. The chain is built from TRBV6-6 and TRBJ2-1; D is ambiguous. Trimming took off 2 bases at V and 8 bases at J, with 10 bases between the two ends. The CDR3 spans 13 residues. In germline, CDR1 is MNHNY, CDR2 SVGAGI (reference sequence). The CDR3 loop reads CASSYKITDEQFF. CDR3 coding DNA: TGTGCCAGCAGTTACAAGATTACCGATGAGCAGTTCTTC.

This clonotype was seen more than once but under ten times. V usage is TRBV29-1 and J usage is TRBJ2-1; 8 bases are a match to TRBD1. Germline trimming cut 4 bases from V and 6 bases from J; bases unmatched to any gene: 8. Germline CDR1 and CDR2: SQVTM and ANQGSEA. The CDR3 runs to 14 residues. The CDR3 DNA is TGCAGCGTTGTAGGGGACAGGACCCTCAATGAGCAGTTCTTC. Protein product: CSVVGDRTLNEQFF.

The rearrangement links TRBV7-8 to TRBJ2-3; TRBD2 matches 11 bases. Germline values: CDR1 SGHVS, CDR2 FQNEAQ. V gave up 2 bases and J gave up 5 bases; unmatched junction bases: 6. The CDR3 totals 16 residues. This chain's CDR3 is CASSLFLGLAVDTQYF. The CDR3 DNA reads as TGTGCCAGCAGCTTATTCTTGGGACTAGCGGTAGATACGCAGTATTTT.